The clone carrying this T cell receptor beta chain was picked up many times. The antigen remains unidentified. The CDR3 runs to 14 residues. The V end was cut by 3 bases, the J end by 5 bases, with 13 bases between. TCRdb processed the 5' RACE reads anew with MiXCR; each CDR3 protein has one entry. The table has about 130,000 distinct CDR3 sequences, about 15% seen once; the top ten hold around 13%. These data originate in a study of T-cell memory formation after mild COVID-19. General study findings and limits: Specificity for SARS-CoV-2 was not confirmed among the second-wave clones peaking on day 37. Among CD4+ contracting clones, most were CM and EM, and CD8+ ones EMRA.

The chain couples TRBV12-3 or TRBV12-4 to TRBJ2-5; the D call may be TRBD1 or TRBD2 (6 bases each). The receptor was derived from an adult woman who had mild COVID-19 (a few samples of this study predate the infection). Cell type and time point are not known. The sequenced sample was PBMCs or a T cell subset sorted from them (not recorded which). The CDR3 sequence is CASSFGRGRETQYF. CDR3 DNA: TGTGCCAGCAGTTTTGGTCGGGGGCGGGAGACCCAGTACTTC.